The 15 T cell receptor beta chains given below trace back to one sample, sequenced in a study of blood T cell repertoires in COVID-19 (TCRdb year 2020). The library was built by means of the immunoSEQ multiplex PCR assay. TCRdb re-hosts the immuneACCESS table, in-frame sequences only. Its copies lack some clones; in the studies checked, an unresolved V gene accounts for under half of them, and the cause for the rest is not known. Counted in this sample were roughly 200,000 clones; 70% to 90% of them appeared once. The ten largest make up around 5.5% of the sample. Sequenced sample: peripheral blood. These TCRs come from a woman in her 70s with active or convalescent COVID-19.

This chain joins TRBV29-1 and TRBJ2-7; 8 positions agree with TRBD1. Germline trimming cut 4 bases from V and 5 bases from J; bases unmatched to any gene: 10. The germline CDR1 and CDR2 sequences are SQVTM and ANQGSEA. The CDR3 is 14 amino acids. The CDR3 sequence is CSVAPGTGDHEQYF. The CDR3 region has the DNA TGCAGCGTTGCCCCCGGGACAGGAGACCACGAGCAGTACTTC.

The V gene is TRBV18, the J gene TRBJ2-7, with a tentative D call TRBD1 (6 bases). The V gene's germline CDR1 is KGHSH and CDR2 LQKENI. CDR3 length: 13 residues. Trimming took off 3 bases at V and 6 bases at J, with 12 bases between the two ends. CDR3 nucleotides: TGTGCCAGCTCACCTTCCCGGGACACCGAGCAGTACTTC. This translates into CASSPSRDTEQYF.

This clone was seen a few times. This chain links TRBV11-2 with TRBJ2-1; 7 nucleotides agree with TRBD2. V was clipped by 5 bases and J by 8 bases; unmatched bases: 9. The germline gives CDR1 SGHAT, CDR2 FQNNGV. CDR3 length equals 14 residues. The CDR3: CASSTSGTTHEQFF. The CDR3 DNA reads TGTGCCAGCAGCACCTCGGGGACTACACATGAGCAGTTCTTC.

As concerns this clone: The same CDR3 can be traced to other DNA sequences in this sample. V is TRBV6-6 and J is TRBJ2-7; D gene uncertain. Deletions cut 2 bases from V and 2 bases from J, with 7 bases between. Germline values: CDR1 MNHNY, CDR2 SVGAGI (reference sequence). The CDR3 is 13 residues long. The CDR3 coding sequence is TGTGCCAGCAGTTACCGCGGAACCTACGAGCAGTACTTC. Protein: CASSYRGTYEQYF.

The chain recombines TRBV7-6 with TRBJ2-2, with 12 bases fitting TRBD2. The ends lost 5 bases at V and 7 bases at J; junction bases unmatched: 8. CDR1 is SGHVS and CDR2 is FNYEAQ in the germline V gene. The CDR3 spans 16 residues. The CDR3 protein is CASSAGLAGFNGELFF. The CDR3 nucleotides are TGTGCCAGCAGCGCCGGACTAGCGGGATTTAACGGGGAGCTGTTTTTT.

The rearrangement joins TRBV28 to TRBJ1-2, with 7 bases identical to TRBD1. With 8 bases clipped from V and 0 bases from J, the junction kept 9 bases outside the gene matches. Germline assignment: CDR1 MDHEN and CDR2 SYDVKM. The CDR3 length is 15 residues. The DNA for the CDR3 is TGTGCCAGCCGGGACAGCCAATTCTCTAACTATGGCTACACCTTC. Amino acids: CASRDSQFSNYGYTF.

V is TRBV28 and J is TRBJ2-7; possibly TRBD1 for D (5 bases). V gave up 5 bases and J gave up 2 bases, with 10 bases separating them. Germline-derived CDR1 and CDR2 are MDHEN and SYDVKM. CDR3 size: 13 residues. In DNA, the CDR3 is TGTGCCAGCAGTCTGGACATTCCCTACGAGCAGTACTTC. Its protein product is CASSLDIPYEQYF.

This chain links TRBV28 with TRBJ2-1; 10 bases are shared with TRBD2. V gave up 11 bases and J gave up 9 bases; unmatched junction bases: 10. CDR1 and CDR2 (germline): MDHEN, SYDVKM. The CDR3 consists of 13 residues. The CDR3 DNA is TGTGCCGCGGAGCGGGAGGGCCTGGGTGAGCAGTTCTTC. It is translated as CAAEREGLGEQFF.

This chain joins TRBV27 and TRBJ2-3; D is perhaps TRBD2 (6 bases). From germline, CDR1 is MNHEY and CDR2 SMNVEV (reference sequence). Trimming cost V 3 bases and J 1 base, with 8 bases left between them. The CDR3 is made up of 14 amino acids. For the CDR3, the DNA is TGTGCCAGCAGTTTCCTAGCGCGCACAGATACGCAGTATTTT. Its translation is CASSFLARTDTQYF.

The chain links TRBV5-4 to TRBJ2-7, with 10 bases aligning to TRBD2. The germline CDR1 and CDR2 sequences are SGHNT and YYREEE (reference sequence). J was trimmed by 4 bases and V by 4 bases; bases with no gene match: 5. The length of the CDR3 is 14 residues. The CDR3 DNA reads TGTGCCAGCAGCACAGGACTAGCGGTTTACGAGCAGTACTTC. Its protein is CASSTGLAVYEQYF.

This sequence joins TRBV5-1 and TRBJ2-2; 9 nucleotides line up with TRBD2. The V and J ends lost 0 bases and 4 bases, in that order; junction bases with no gene match: 4. Per the germline V gene, CDR1 is SGHRS and CDR2 is YFSETQ. This CDR3 has 16 residues. The CDR3 loop reads CASSLEGLARTGELFF. CDR3 DNA sequence: TGCGCCAGCAGCTTGGAGGGACTAGCCCGCACCGGGGAGCTGTTTTTT.

This chain joins TRBV5-1 and TRBJ2-3; 10 bases match TRBD1. Germline-derived CDR1 and CDR2 are SGHRS and YFSETQ. The CDR3 contains 16 residues. V trimming: 6 bases; J trimming: 2 bases; junction bases outside the gene matches: 9. CDR3 sequence reads: CASNMGGTGDTDTQYF. The CDR3 nucleotides are TGCGCCAGCAATATGGGAGGGACAGGGGACACAGATACGCAGTATTTT.

The chain recombines TRBV7-9 with TRBJ2-7, with D maybe TRBD1 (5 bases). Germline CDR1 and CDR2: SEHNR and FQNEAQ (reference sequence). Trimming took 5 bases from V and 3 from J, leaving 17 bases between them. The CDR3 loop spans 15 amino acids. Here the CDR3 DNA reads TGTGCCAGCAGCCCCACGAAGACAGTATACTACGAGCAGTACTTC. Translated: CASSPTKTVYYEQYF.

Points on this clone: Other DNA sequences of this sample code for an identical CDR3. The chain links TRBV9 to TRBJ2-3; 9 nucleotides agree with TRBD2. The CDR3 has 16 amino acids. Germline-derived CDR1 and CDR2 are SGDLS and YYNGEE. The J segment lost 2 bases and the V segment lost 3 bases, leaving 7 bases of the junction unmatched. CDR3 DNA: TGTGCCAGCAGCGCTCTCGCGGGAGGGTCCACAGATACGCAGTATTTT. Protein: CASSALAGGSTDTQYF.

The chain recombines TRBV5-1 with TRBJ2-5; a weak D match, TRBD2 (5 bases). V lost 3 bases and J lost 5, with 17 bases in between. Germline V gene sequence: CDR1 SGHRS, CDR2 YFSETQ. CDR3 length equals 15 residues. CDR3 protein: CASSSTTTSFETQYF. As DNA, the CDR3 is TGCGCCAGCAGCTCGACTACTACTAGTTTCGAGACCCAGTACTTC.